The rows below give T cell receptor beta chains drawn from one sample of a study of cytomegalovirus exposure and HLA in healthy donors. The assay was immunoSEQ multiplex PCR, and TCRdb's table has in-frame clones only and misses some. Among approximately 140,000 clones listed, about four fifths were seen once. Sequencing was carried out using PBMCs. The receptors stem from a woman between 40 and 50 years old in good health and CMV-seropositive. Each CDR3 is given with its conserved first and last residue. Each record gives: D gene, clone size, V gene, J gene, CDR3 protein, CDR3 DNA. A D gene is named only where the DNA matches it firmly. Some rows mark clone size as missing; the rest say once, few, many or name a class of expanded clone.

>-|-|TRBV6-5|TRBJ1-3
CASGARDKRNTIYF
TGTGCCAGCGGCGCTCGGGATAAAAGAAACACCATATATTTT
>TRBD2|-|TRBV5-1|TRBJ2-5
CASSLGTTSGQETQYF
TGCGCCAGCAGCTTAGGGACGACTAGCGGACAAGAGACCCAGTACTTC
>-|-|TRBV10-3|TRBJ2-2
CAISEPMLDSTGELFF
TGTGCCATCAGTGAGCCTATGCTGGACAGTACCGGGGAGCTGTTTTTT
>-|-|TRBV5-1|TRBJ2-5
CASSSGQTKQETQYF
TGCGCCAGCAGCTCGGGACAAACGAAACAAGAGACCCAGTACTTC
>-|-|TRBV9|TRBJ2-1
CASSVEASSYNEQFF
TGTGCCAGCAGCGTAGAGGCTAGCTCCTACAATGAGCAGTTCTTC
>-|-|TRBV5-6|TRBJ1-3
CASSSTGGSGNTIYF
TGTGCCAGCAGCTCGACGGGTGGCTCTGGAAACACCATATATTTT
>-|-|TRBV15|TRBJ1-3
CATSSAGGSIYF
TGTGCCACCAGCAGCGCCGGGGGTTCCATATATTTT
>-|-|TRBV7-8|TRBJ1-1
CASSQTGMDTEAFF
TGTGCCAGCAGCCAAACAGGGATGGACACTGAAGCTTTCTTT
>TRBD1|once|TRBV9|TRBJ1-6
CASSRTQGALNSPLHF
TGTGCCAGCAGCCGAACACAGGGGGCGCTTAATTCACCCCTCCACTTT
>-|-|TRBV5-4|TRBJ2-3
CASSLSEDTQYF
TGTGCCAGCAGCTTGAGCGAGGATACGCAGTATTTT
>-|-|TRBV2|TRBJ2-5
CASSEGTEGRTQYF
TGTGCCAGCAGTGAAGGGACAGAAGGGCGGACCCAGTACTTC
>TRBD1|once|TRBV15|TRBJ1-4
CATSRDGGQGSEKLFF
TGTGCCACCAGCAGAGATGGCGGACAGGGGAGTGAAAAACTGTTTTTT
>-|few|TRBV2|TRBJ1-4
CASTLGGANEKLFF
TGTGCCAGCACCCTAGGGGGGGCTAATGAAAAACTGTTTTTT
>TRBD2|-|TRBV5-4|TRBJ2-1
CASSPGLAGEGFAIF
TGTGCCAGCAGCCCGGGACTAGCGGGAGAAGGCTTTGCGATCTTC
>-|-|TRBV20-1|TRBJ2-7
CSAAYYEQYF
TGCAGTGCGGCATACTACGAGCAGTACTTC
>-|-|TRBV5-1|TRBJ1-1
CASSLAKAGGTEAFF
TGCGCCAGCAGCTTGGCCAAGGCCGGAGGCACTGAAGCTTTCTTT
>TRBD2|-|TRBV7-6|TRBJ2-1
CASSLEGGSSYNEQFF
TGTGCCAGCAGCTTAGAGGGCGGGAGTTCCTACAATGAGCAGTTCTTC
>TRBD2|-|TRBV29-1|TRBJ2-3
CSVDSGRARVTDTQYF
TGCAGCGTTGATAGCGGGAGGGCCAGGGTAACAGATACGCAGTATTTT
>-|-|TRBV19|TRBJ2-7
CASSIGLSHFYEQYF
TGTGCCAGTAGTATAGGCCTATCCCATTTCTACGAGCAGTACTTC
>TRBD2|-|TRBV6-1|TRBJ2-3
CASSGRTSGSPDTQYF
TGTGCCAGCAGTGGCCGGACTAGCGGGAGCCCAGATACGCAGTATTTT
>TRBD1|-|TRBV10-3|TRBJ2-7
CAITPGQGSYEQYF
TGTGCCATCACACCGGGACAGGGTAGTTACGAGCAGTACTTC
>TRBD2|few|TRBV5-1|TRBJ2-3
CASSLAENSGPDTQYF
TGCGCCAGCAGCTTGGCCGAGAATAGCGGGCCAGATACGCAGTATTTT
>-|-|TRBV19|TRBJ1-5
CASSMADQPQHF
TGTGCCAGTAGTATGGCGGATCAGCCCCAGCATTTT
>-|-|TRBV2|TRBJ1-2
CASNSPGLGSYGYTF
TGTGCCAGCAATTCCCCGGGACTAGGCAGCTATGGCTACACCTTC
>TRBD2|-|TRBV6-5|TRBJ2-1
CASSYQETSRQFF
TGTGCCAGCAGTTACCAGGAGACTAGCCGGCAGTTCTTC
>TRBD1|few|TRBV5-4|TRBJ1-6
CASSGRDRGSPLHF
TGTGCCAGCAGCGGCCGGGACAGGGGATCACCCCTCCACTTT